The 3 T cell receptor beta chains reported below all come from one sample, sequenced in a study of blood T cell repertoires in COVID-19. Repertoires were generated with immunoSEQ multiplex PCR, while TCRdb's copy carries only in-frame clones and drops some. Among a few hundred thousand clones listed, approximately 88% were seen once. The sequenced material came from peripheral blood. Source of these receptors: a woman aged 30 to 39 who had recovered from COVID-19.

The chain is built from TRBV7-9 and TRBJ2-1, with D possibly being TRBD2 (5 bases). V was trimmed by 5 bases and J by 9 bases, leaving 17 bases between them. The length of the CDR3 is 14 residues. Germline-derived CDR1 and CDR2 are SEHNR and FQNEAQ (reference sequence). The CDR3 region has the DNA TGTGCCAGCAGCGAGCCCCTGATGGCGGGTGAGCAGTTCTTC. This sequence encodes CASSEPLMAGEQFF.

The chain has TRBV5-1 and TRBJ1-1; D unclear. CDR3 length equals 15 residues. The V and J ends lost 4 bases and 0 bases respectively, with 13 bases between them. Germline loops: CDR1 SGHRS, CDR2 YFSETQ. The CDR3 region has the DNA TGCGCCAGCAGCGTATTGTCAGGTTTGAACACTGAAGCTTTCTTT. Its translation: CASSVLSGLNTEAFF. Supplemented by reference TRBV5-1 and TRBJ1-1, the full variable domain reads KAGVTQTPRYLIKTRGQQVTLSCSPISGHRSVSWYQQTPGQGLQFLFEYFSETQRNKGNFPGRFSGRQFSNSRSEMNVSTLELGDSALYLCASSVLSGLNTEAFFGQGTRLTVV.

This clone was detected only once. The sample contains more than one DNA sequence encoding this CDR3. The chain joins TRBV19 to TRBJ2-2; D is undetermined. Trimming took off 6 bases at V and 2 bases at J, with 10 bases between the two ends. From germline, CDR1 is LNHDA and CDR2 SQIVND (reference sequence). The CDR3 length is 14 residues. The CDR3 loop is CASRWARNTGELFF. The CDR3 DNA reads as TGTGCCAGTAGATGGGCCCGCAACACCGGGGAGCTGTTTTTT. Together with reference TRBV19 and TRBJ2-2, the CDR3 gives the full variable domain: DGGITQSPKYLFRKEGQNVTLSCEQNLNHDAMYWYRQDPGQGLRLIYYSQIVNDFQKGDIAEGYSVSREKKESFPLTVTSAQKNPTAFYLCASRWARNTGELFFGEGSRLTVL.